Following are 29 T cell receptor beta chains from one sample sequenced in a study of shared clonotypes between healthy human individuals. The repertoire was sequenced with immunoSEQ multiplex PCR; TCRdb's copy has only in-frame clones and lacks some. The sample carries some 2,500,000 clones, approximately 94% recorded once. Input material: naive CD4+ T cells from PBMCs. Subset denoted: CD45RA+ positively selected. These TCRs come from a man aged 18 to 29 in good health. Some clones in this sample may be carry-over from other donors' samples.

This clone was picked up one time. This chain's CDR3 is CASSLTGGLVNEQFF. Here the CDR3 DNA reads TGTGCCAGCAGTTTGACAGGGGGTCTAGTCAATGAGCAGTTCTTC. This sequence joins TRBV28 and TRBJ2-1, with 9 bases that match TRBD1. Germline assignment: CDR1 MDHEN and CDR2 SYDVKM. CDR3 length equals 15 residues. Trimming cost V 3 bases and J 6 bases; bases outside gene matches: 6.

J is TRBJ2-7 and V is TRBV4-1; 9 nucleotides align to TRBD2. The germline gives CDR1 MGHRA, CDR2 YSYEKL. Trimming at V came to 1 base and at J to 6 bases, leaving 7 bases not matched to a gene. This CDR3 comprises 15 residues. The CDR3 region is CASSQVVIAGAEQYF. The CDR3 coding sequence is TGCGCCAGCAGCCAAGTTGTCATAGCGGGGGCCGAGCAGTACTTC.

This rearrangement joins TRBV28 to TRBJ2-1; 8 bases match TRBD2. The CDR3 is 15 amino acids. Germline V CDR1 and CDR2: MDHEN, SYDVKM. V shed 7 bases, J shed 0 bases, and the junction held 5 bases outside the gene matches. The CDR3, as DNA: TGTGCCAGCATTCAAGCGGGGGCCTCCTACAATGAGCAGTTCTTC. Amino acids: CASIQAGASYNEQFF.

The genes are TRBV7-8 and TRBJ1-3; D gene uncertain. V lost 5 bases and J 4 bases, leaving 9 bases between the germline ends. The germline gives CDR1 SGHVS, CDR2 FQNEAQ. The CDR3 consists of 13 residues. The CDR3 sequence: CASSPHLGNTIYF. As DNA, the CDR3 is TGTGCCAGCAGCCCTCACTTAGGAAACACCATATATTTT.

This rearrangement joins TRBV28 to TRBJ1-3, with 7 positions matching TRBD1. V was pared by 3 bases and J by 0 bases, with 8 bases of the junction left unmatched. Per the germline V gene, CDR1 is MDHEN and CDR2 is SYDVKM. CDR3 length equals 17 residues. The CDR3 loop reads CASSFPSRDSSGNTIYF. Written as DNA, the CDR3 is TGTGCCAGCAGTTTCCCTTCAAGGGACAGCTCTGGAAACACCATATATTTT.

This rearrangement joins TRBV28 to TRBJ2-1; D not certain. The CDR3 extends over 10 amino acids. The V gene lost 8 bases and the J gene lost 6 bases, with 5 bases spanning the gap. The V gene's germline CDR1 is MDHEN and CDR2 SYDVKM. The CDR3 DNA is TGTGCCAGCGCGCGCAATGAGCAGTTCTTC. This gives the protein CASARNEQFF.

CDR3 DNA: TGTGCCAGCAGTTACACCGGGACAGGGGCTGGAAACACCATATATTTT. Translated: CASSYTGTGAGNTIYF. The chain uses TRBV6-5 and TRBJ1-3, with 10 bases that match TRBD1. CDR1 is MNHEY, CDR2 SVGAGI, per germline. This CDR3 has 16 residues. The J segment lost 2 bases and the V segment lost 2 bases, leaving 3 bases of the junction unmatched.

The chain is built from TRBV5-1 and TRBJ2-3, with TRBD2 matching over 14 bases. Germline CDR1 and CDR2: SGHRS and YFSETQ. V was clipped by 3 bases and J by 6 bases; unmatched bases: 6. This CDR3 contains 16 residues. For the CDR3, the DNA is TGCGCCAGCAGCTCCGGGACTAGCGGGAGATCTGATACGCAGTATTTT. Translating it yields CASSSGTSGRSDTQYF.

Of note for this clone: This sample also contains other DNA sequences that code for the same CDR3. The genes are TRBV28 and TRBJ2-7, with D perhaps TRBD1 or TRBD2 (5 bases each). The CDR3 has 10 amino acids. Looked up from germline, CDR1 is MDHEN and CDR2 is SYDVKM. V was shortened by 8 bases and J by 4 bases, with 6 bases between the two germline ends. This chain's CDR3 is CASGGYEQYF. The CDR3 DNA follows: TGTGCCAGCGGGGGTTACGAGCAGTACTTC.

The chain carries TRBV5-6 and TRBJ2-1; 10 bases match TRBD2. The CDR3 is 16 residues long. Per the germline V gene, CDR1 is SGHDT and CDR2 is YYEEEE. The ends lost 0 bases at V and 3 bases at J; junction bases unmatched: 3. In DNA, the CDR3 is TGTGCCAGCAGCTTGGCCCTAGCGGGAGACTACAATGAGCAGTTCTTC. This encodes CASSLALAGDYNEQFF.

Concerning this clone itself: This CDR3 is also generated by other DNA sequences in the sample. This chain uses TRBV6-1 with TRBJ2-7; D remains unclear. V lost 1 base to trimming and J lost 3 bases, with 13 bases between them. CDR3 length equals 15 residues. Per germline, CDR1 MNHNS and CDR2 SASEGT. The CDR3 nucleotides are TGTGCCAGCAGTGAAGTATCGGAGAACAGCTACGAGCAGTACTTC. As protein: CASSEVSENSYEQYF.

The chain has TRBV6-5 and TRBJ2-5; the D gene could be TRBD1 or TRBD2 (5 bases each). V lost 0 bases, J lost 4 bases, and 15 bases lay in between. CDR3 length: 16 amino acids. In germline, CDR1 is MNHEY, CDR2 SVGAGI. DNA of the CDR3: TGTGCCAGCAGTTACTCGAAGGGACGGTTCGCAGAGACCCAGTACTTC. This sequence encodes CASSYSKGRFAETQYF.

This clone has a single count. Additional DNA sequences in this sample encode the identical CDR3. The rearrangement links TRBV4-1 to TRBJ2-3, with no clear D. CDR3 length: 15 amino acids. V was clipped by 0 bases and J by 1 base, with 8 bases between them. Germline CDR1 MGHRA, CDR2 YSYEKL. CDR3: CASSQDRVRTDTQYF. The DNA of the CDR3 is TGCGCCAGCAGCCAAGATAGGGTTCGCACAGATACGCAGTATTTT.

The chain couples TRBV10-3 to TRBJ1-5, with D possibly being TRBD1 (6 bases). This CDR3 contains 16 residues. The V end was cut by 3 bases, the J end by 3 bases, with 15 bases between. Germline loops: CDR1 ENHRY, CDR2 SYGVKD. CDR3: CAISDPARGNNQPQHF. CDR3 in DNA: TGTGCCATCAGTGATCCGGCCAGGGGTAACAATCAGCCCCAGCATTTT.

V gene TRBV4-3 combines with J gene TRBJ2-3, with 13 bases identical to TRBD2. CDR1 is LGHNA, CDR2 YSLEER, per germline. The V gene end was trimmed by 4 bases and the J gene end by 4 bases; junction bases not matched to a gene: 2. The CDR3 totals 15 residues. The DNA for the CDR3 is TGCGCCAGCAGCCCACTAGCGGGAGGGCCAGATACGCAGTATTTT. It translates to CASSPLAGGPDTQYF.

The chain is built from TRBV30 and TRBJ2-1; D perhaps matches TRBD1 (6 bases). V lost 0 bases and J 8 bases, leaving 14 bases between the germline ends. The CDR3 totals 14 residues. Germline CDR1 and CDR2: GTSNPN and SVGIG (reference sequence). The CDR3 is CAWSVLSGAHEQFF. In nucleotides, the CDR3 is TGTGCCTGGAGTGTACTTTCAGGGGCCCATGAGCAGTTCTTC.

This chain links TRBV4-2 with TRBJ2-1; 8 bases line up with TRBD2. The germline gives CDR1 LGHNA, CDR2 YNFKEQ. With 0 bases clipped from V and 2 bases from J, the junction kept 3 bases outside the gene matches. The CDR3 is 16 amino acids. For the CDR3, the DNA is TGTGCCAGCAGCCAAGATCGAGCGGGAGCCTACAATGAGCAGTTCTTC. Translating gives CASSQDRAGAYNEQFF.

V and J are TRBV29-1 and TRBJ1-5, with D unresolved. Germline V gives CDR1 SQVTM, CDR2 ANQGSEA. The ends were cut back, 4 bases at V and 0 bases at J, with 7 bases in the middle. The CDR3 contains 13 residues. CDR3 residues: CSVGQYSNQPQHF. The CDR3 DNA reads TGCAGCGTTGGTCAGTATAGCAATCAGCCCCAGCATTTT.

This clone was seen only a few times. The rearrangement uses TRBV19 and TRBJ1-5; 10 bases match TRBD1. The germline gives CDR1 LNHDA, CDR2 SQIVND (reference sequence). CDR3 length: 15 residues. J gave up 6 bases and V 3 bases, and 5 bases lay outside the gene matches. The CDR3 DNA reads TGTGCCAGTAGTATCGACAGGGGGCTTTCTCAGCCCCAGCATTTT. Translated: CASSIDRGLSQPQHF.

This chain links TRBV5-1 with TRBJ1-5; D gene unclear. Looked up from germline, CDR1 is SGHRS and CDR2 is YFSETQ. Trimming took 2 bases from V and 3 from J, leaving 12 bases between them. This CDR3 spans 15 amino acids. The CDR3 DNA reads TGCGCCAGCAGCTTTGGGCTCAGTCCCAATCAGCCCCAGCATTTT. Translation gives CASSFGLSPNQPQHF.

V gene TRBV28 combines with J gene TRBJ1-2; perhaps TRBD1 as D (6 bases). This CDR3 comprises 13 residues. Between the trimmed V and J ends, which lost 5 bases and 3 bases, there was a span of 10 bases. Germline values: CDR1 MDHEN, CDR2 SYDVKM. The CDR3 nucleotides read TGTGCCAGCAGTCCCCAGGGGTACTATGGCTACACCTTC. The encoded protein is CASSPQGYYGYTF.

The chain recombines TRBV28 with TRBJ1-1; D perhaps matches TRBD1 (6 bases). The V end was cut by 7 bases, the J end by 6 bases, with 18 bases between. The germline V gene encodes CDR1 MDHEN and CDR2 SYDVKM. This CDR3 contains 14 residues. CDR3 loop: CASKFGGQGAEAFF. In DNA, the CDR3 is TGTGCCAGCAAGTTCGGGGGCCAAGGGGCTGAAGCTTTCTTT. The variable domain in full, with the rest retrieved from reference TRBV28 and TRBJ1-1, is DVKVTQSSRYLVKRTGEKVFLECVQDMDHENMFWYRQDPGLGLRLIYFSYDVKMKEKGDIPEGYSVSREKKERFSLILESASTNQTSMYLCASKFGGQGAEAFFGQGTRLTVV.

The chain uses TRBV5-1 and TRBJ2-1; D possibly uses TRBD1 or TRBD2 (5 bases each). The CDR3 runs to 16 residues. In germline, CDR1 is SGHRS, CDR2 YFSETQ. V shed 0 bases and J shed 0 bases, with 10 bases lying between them. CDR3 sequence (DNA): TGCGCCAGCAGCTTGGGGGACCTCAGCTCCTACAATGAGCAGTTCTTC. Protein product: CASSLGDLSSYNEQFF.

This sequence joins TRBV9 and TRBJ2-3; D remains unclear. Trimming pared 0 bases from V and 5 bases from J, leaving 13 bases between. This CDR3 spans 15 amino acids. Germline values: CDR1 SGDLS, CDR2 YYNGEE. CDR3 coding DNA: TGTGCCAGCAGCGTAGCACCGGGTGGTGGAGATACGCAGTATTTT. Its protein product is CASSVAPGGGDTQYF.

The V and J genes are TRBV21-1 and TRBJ1-4. TRBV21-1 represents a pseudogene. This CDR3 is 13 amino acids long. This CDR3 is CASSKGGEEKLFF. The CDR3 DNA sequence: TGTGCCAGCAGCAAGGGGGGTGAGGAAAAACTGTTTTTT.

The chain links TRBV6-6 to TRBJ2-2; D is ambiguous. V dropped 2 bases and J dropped 5 bases, with 3 bases sitting between them. CDR1 and CDR2 (germline): MNHNY, SVGAGI (reference sequence). CDR3 length: 12 residues. CDR3 sequence (DNA): TGTGCCAGCAGTTACATGACCGGGGAGCTGTTTTTT. It yields the protein CASSYMTGELFF.

This chain uses TRBV14 with TRBJ2-7, with 9 bases identical to TRBD1. V shed 3 bases and J 4 bases; nucleotides not matched to a gene: 13. Germline CDR1 reads SGHDN; CDR2 reads FVKESK. The CDR3 spans 17 residues. Here the CDR3 reads CASSQRGRTGGRYEQYF. CDR3 in DNA: TGTGCCAGCAGCCAGCGCGGACGAACAGGGGGCAGGTACGAGCAGTACTTC. The full variable domain, rest sourced from reference TRBV14 and TRBJ2-7, is EAGVTQFPSHSVIEKGQTVTLRCDPISGHDNLYWYRRVMGKEIKFLLHFVKESKQDESGMPNNRFLAERTGGTYSTLKVQPAELEDSGVYFCASSQRGRTGGRYEQYFGPGTRLTVT.

This clone appeared once. This chain joins TRBV27 and TRBJ2-3; unclear D gene. Germline V gene data show CDR1 as MNHEY and CDR2 as SMNVEV (reference sequence). The CDR3 length is 13 residues. Trimming removed 0 bases from V and 4 bases from J, with 5 bases in between. The CDR3 coding sequence is TGTGCCAGCAGTTTATCGATACCAGATACGCAGTATTTT. Protein: CASSLSIPDTQYF.

The rearrangement uses TRBV28 and TRBJ2-5, with 9 positions matching TRBD2. The J call could be wrong; TRBJ2-7 is a better fit for the DNA end. CDR1 is MDHEN, CDR2 SYDVKM, per germline. This CDR3 region has 17 residues. CDR3 protein: CASSMTSGITLSYEQYF. The CDR3 region has the DNA TGTGCCAGCAGTATGACTAGCGGTATAACCCTCTCCTACGAGCAGTACTTC.